The 27 T cell receptor beta chains presented below share a single source sample, sequenced in a study of cytomegalovirus exposure and HLA in healthy donors. The PCR ran on 60 Vbeta and 13 Jbeta primers. Sequencing used immunoSEQ multiplex PCR; TCRdb keeps in-frame clones, though not all of them. The table lists about 190,000 clones, 87% of them singletons. Material for sequencing was PBMCs. Receptor source: a boy aged 2 to 10 in good health and CMV-seronegative.

V gene TRBV13 combines with J gene TRBJ2-1, with TRBD2 matching 8 bases. Germline V lookup: CDR1 PRHDT, CDR2 FYEKMQ (reference sequence). CDR3 length equals 14 residues. V gave up 7 bases and J gave up 5 bases; unmatched junction bases: 7. The CDR3 region is CASTTGGANNEQFF. CDR3 bases: TGTGCCAGCACCACCGGGGGGGCAAACAATGAGCAGTTCTTC.

This clone was found a few times. The chain carries TRBV10-3 and TRBJ1-6; D is possibly TRBD1 (6 bases). The CDR3 spans 12 residues. The germline gives CDR1 ENHRY, CDR2 SYGVKD. V lost 5 bases and J 10 bases, leaving 9 bases between the germline ends. The CDR3 loop is CAISSGGSPLHF. CDR3 nucleotide sequence: TGTGCCATCAGTTCGGGGGGCTCACCCCTCCACTTT.

This clone has more than one count but fewer than ten. This chain uses TRBV18 with TRBJ1-4, with 8 bases aligning to TRBD1. Germline V gene lookup returns CDR1 KGHSH and CDR2 LQKENI. The CDR3 is made up of 14 amino acids. Unmatched junction bases numbered 2, after V lost 3 bases and J lost 5 bases. CDR3 protein: CASSPRTGNEKLFF. Here the CDR3 DNA reads TGTGCCAGCTCACCTCGGACAGGGAATGAAAAACTGTTTTTT.

The V call is TRBV4-2, the J call TRBJ2-7; D is perhaps TRBD2 (5 bases). Trimming left V 1 base short and J 0 bases short, with 10 bases between. Germline loops: CDR1 LGHNA, CDR2 YNFKEQ. CDR3 length: 15 residues. DNA of the CDR3: TGTGCCAGCAGCCAAGGTGGACTGAACTCCTACGAGCAGTACTTC. Translated: CASSQGGLNSYEQYF.

In the case of this clone: The junction departs from germline at one end; a sequencing error may be responsible. The rearrangement joins TRBV27 to TRBJ2-1; 8 nucleotides align to TRBD1. CDR3 size: 12 residues. Germline-derived CDR1 and CDR2 are MNHEY and SMNVEV (reference sequence). The CDR3 here is CASRPDRGGGVF. CDR3 bases: TGTGCCAGCAGACCCGACAGGGGCGGCGGGGTCTTC.

This clone was picked up one time. The rearrangement links TRBV2 to TRBJ2-1; 8 bases are a match to TRBD1. J lost 2 bases, V lost 8 bases, and 14 bases had no gene match. The CDR3 extends over 17 amino acids. CDR1 and CDR2 (germline): SNHLY, FYNNEI. CDR3 DNA: TGTGCCAGCGAGTGGACAGGGTTCGTTGGGGCCTACAATGAGCAGTTCTTC. Its protein is CASEWTGFVGAYNEQFF.

The J gene is TRBJ1-1, the V gene TRBV2, with 8 bases aligning to TRBD1. The germline CDR1 and CDR2 sequences are SNHLY and FYNNEI. With V trimmed by 6 bases and J by 4 bases, 4 bases remained unmatched. CDR3 length equals 13 residues. DNA for the CDR3: TGTGCCAGCAGCCAAACAGGGGGCACTGAAGCTTTCTTT. Translating it yields CASSQTGGTEAFF.

V is TRBV28 and J is TRBJ1-2; D is perhaps TRBD1 (6 bases). The CDR3 runs to 13 residues. The germline V gene has CDR1 MDHEN and CDR2 SYDVKM. V lost 3 bases to trimming and J lost 4 bases, with 9 bases between them. The CDR3 DNA sequence: TGTGCCAGCAGTTTTAACAGGGCCTATGGCTACACCTTC. As protein: CASSFNRAYGYTF.

The chain uses TRBV9 and TRBJ2-5; the D gene is possibly TRBD1 (6 bases). The CDR3 is 14 residues long. V was trimmed by 4 bases and J by 5 bases, leaving 15 bases between them. Germline values: CDR1 SGDLS, CDR2 YYNGEE. The CDR3 protein is CASSTQQGPETQYF. The CDR3 DNA follows: TGTGCCAGCAGCACCCAACAGGGACCCGAGACCCAGTACTTC.

The V and J genes are TRBV6-5 and TRBJ2-5; 9 positions agree with TRBD1. The closer fit of TRBJ2-7 to the DNA end suggests the J call may be wrong. Per germline, CDR1 MNHEY and CDR2 SVGAGI. The CDR3 is 15 residues long. The CDR3 DNA sequence: TGTGCCAGCAGGCGACCCGGGACAGGGACCTCCGAGCAGTACTTC. Protein sequence: CASRRPGTGTSEQYF.

The count of this clone is one. The chain recombines TRBV30 with TRBJ1-1, with TRBD1 as a possible D gene (5 bases). V lost 2 bases to trimming and J lost 11 bases, with 12 bases between them. From germline, CDR1 is GTSNPN and CDR2 SVGIG (reference sequence). This CDR3 has 11 amino acids. DNA for the CDR3: TGTGCCTGGAGTCCGATGGGGCAGGCTTTCTTT. This translates into CAWSPMGQAFF.

The chain joins TRBV7-9 to TRBJ1-4; 9 bases line up with TRBD1. The V gene end was trimmed by 5 bases and the J gene end by 8 bases; junction bases not matched to a gene: 6. CDR1 and CDR2 from the germline V gene are SEHNR and FQNEAQ (reference sequence). The CDR3 is 14 amino acids. The CDR3 is CASSRDRGTEKLFF. The DNA of the CDR3 is TGTGCCAGCAGCCGAGACAGGGGGACGGAAAAACTGTTTTTT. Variable domain in full (rest from reference TRBV7-9 and TRBJ1-4): DTGVSQNPRHKITKRGQNVTFRCDPISEHNRLYWYRQTLGQGPEFLTYFQNEAQLEKSRLLSDRFSAERPKGSFSTLEIQRTEQGDSAMYLCASSRDRGTEKLFFGSGTQLSVL.

This chain connects TRBV15 to TRBJ2-4; D ambiguous. From germline, CDR1 is LNHNV and CDR2 YYDKDF (reference sequence). The CDR3 spans 15 residues. V lost 5 bases and J 0 bases, leaving 11 bases between the germline ends. The CDR3 DNA reads as TGTGCCACCAGCGGGCCAGTACTAGCCAAAAACATTCAGTACTTC. Translating it yields CATSGPVLAKNIQYF.

DNA for the CDR3: TGTGCCGGCTCCTTAAACAGGGATGCGGATACGCAGTATTTT. Its translation: CAGSLNRDADTQYF. The genes are TRBV2 and TRBJ2-3; D is possibly TRBD1 (6 bases). Germline CDR1 reads SNHLY; CDR2 reads FYNNEI. This CDR3 has 14 amino acids. V lost 11 bases to trimming and J lost 6 bases, with 21 bases between them.

The CDR3 DNA is TGTGCCAGCAGTTACGGGGCGGGGGCTTGGGGGGAGCAGTTCTTC. Its protein is CASSYGAGAWGEQFF. The chain uses TRBV6-6 and TRBJ2-1; D perhaps matches TRBD2 (7 bases). The CDR3 is 15 residues long. With 2 bases removed from V and 10 bases from J, the gap between germline ends came to 18 bases. CDR1 is MNHNY, CDR2 SVGAGI, per germline (reference sequence).

The V and J genes are TRBV30 and TRBJ2-5, with D possibly matching TRBD1 (6 bases). This CDR3 contains 14 residues. The V gene lost 1 base and the J gene lost 1 base, with 10 bases spanning the gap. Germline loops: CDR1 GTSNPN, CDR2 SVGIG (reference sequence). The DNA of the CDR3 is TGTGCCTGGAGTGGAGGGGACATCCAAGAGACCCAGTACTTC. This gives the protein CAWSGGDIQETQYF. The full variable domain, rest sourced from reference TRBV30 and TRBJ2-5, is SQTIHQWPATLVQPVGSPLSLECTVEGTSNPNLYWYRQAAGRGLQLLFYSVGIGQISSEVPQNLSASRPQDRQFILSSKKLLLSDSGFYLCAWSGGDIQETQYFGPGTRLLVL.

The gene calls are TRBV27 and TRBJ1-5; D is possibly TRBD1 (5 bases). V dropped 4 bases and J dropped 6 bases, with 16 bases sitting between them. CDR3 length equals 15 residues. Germline CDR1 MNHEY, CDR2 SMNVEV (reference sequence). CDR3: CASSSTGPRSQPQHF. CDR3 nucleotide sequence: TGTGCCAGCAGTTCAACAGGCCCGAGAAGTCAGCCCCAGCATTTT.

This clone appeared once. V and J are TRBV5-1 and TRBJ2-5, with D maybe TRBD1 (5 bases). This CDR3 region has 16 residues. Germline values: CDR1 SGHRS, CDR2 YFSETQ. V lost 0 bases, J lost 11 bases, and 23 bases lay in between. In DNA form, the CDR3 reads TGCGCCAGCAGCTTGGGACAGAGCCTCTCCTACGATGAGCAGTACTTC. Translated: CASSLGQSLSYDEQYF.

The chain links TRBV18 to TRBJ2-7, with 7 bases identical to TRBD1. Germline V gives CDR1 KGHSH, CDR2 LQKENI. The CDR3 extends over 13 amino acids. V lost 6 bases, J lost 2 bases, and 4 bases stayed unmatched. The CDR3 region is CASSPDRAYEQYF. The DNA of the CDR3 is TGTGCCAGCTCGCCTGACAGGGCCTACGAGCAGTACTTC.

The CDR3 spells CASSFIQGAGDYGYTF. The DNA of the CDR3 is TGCGCCAGCAGCTTTATACAGGGGGCTGGGGACTATGGCTACACCTTC. This rearrangement joins TRBV5-1 to TRBJ1-2; 9 bases are a match to TRBD1. The CDR3 covers 16 residues. Germline CDR1 and CDR2: SGHRS and YFSETQ. Trimming removed 2 bases from V and 3 bases from J; junction bases left unmatched: 8. The variable domain in full, with the rest retrieved from reference TRBV5-1 and TRBJ1-2, is KAGVTQTPRYLIKTRGQQVTLSCSPISGHRSVSWYQQTPGQGLQFLFEYFSETQRNKGNFPGRFSGRQFSNSRSEMNVSTLELGDSALYLCASSFIQGAGDYGYTFGSGTRLTVV.

The rearrangement uses TRBV5-1 and TRBJ1-2, with a tentative D call TRBD1 (6 bases). V was cut by 4 bases and J by 2 bases, with 15 bases left in between. Germline V gives CDR1 SGHRS, CDR2 YFSETQ. The CDR3 is made up of 15 amino acids. CDR3 in amino acids: CASSLQGGRNYGYTF. CDR3 nucleotides: TGCGCCAGCAGCCTACAGGGAGGGCGAAACTATGGCTACACCTTC.

The chain recombines TRBV15 with TRBJ2-1, with unresolved D. Germline V gene data show CDR1 as LNHNV and CDR2 as YYDKDF (reference sequence). V gave up 0 bases and J gave up 7 bases, with 13 bases separating them. CDR3 length equals 15 residues. The CDR3 sequence is CATSRDRSPLNEQFF. CDR3 nucleotides: TGTGCCACCAGCAGAGACAGGTCGCCCCTAAATGAGCAGTTCTTC.

This clone was counted between two and nine times. The chain recombines TRBV5-4 with TRBJ2-7, with TRBD1 matching over 7 bases. The V gene end was trimmed by 5 bases and the J gene end by 2 bases; junction bases not matched to a gene: 16. The germline V gene encodes CDR1 SGHNT and CDR2 YYREEE (reference sequence). The CDR3 consists of 17 residues. Here the CDR3 DNA reads TGTGCCAGCAGTGGGGTCCCCCTCCTGACAGGGACCTACGAGCAGTACTTC. It specifies CASSGVPLLTGTYEQYF.

The chain combines TRBV19 with TRBJ2-7, with D tentatively TRBD2 (5 bases). Germline V CDR1 and CDR2: LNHDA, SQIVND (reference sequence). V dropped 3 bases and J dropped 0 bases, with 9 bases sitting between them. The CDR3 totals 14 residues. The CDR3 coding sequence is TGTGCCAGTAGTATCTTTGCGGGCTCCTACGAGCAGTACTTC. The encoded protein is CASSIFAGSYEQYF. The variable domain in full, with the rest retrieved from reference TRBV19 and TRBJ2-7, is DGGITQSPKYLFRKEGQNVTLSCEQNLNHDAMYWYRQDPGQGLRLIYYSQIVNDFQKGDIAEGYSVSREKKESFPLTVTSAQKNPTAFYLCASSIFAGSYEQYFGPGTRLTVT.

The CDR3 DNA sequence: TGTGCCTGGAGTTATGGGACTAGCGGGGGAGATACGCAGTATTTT. Encoded protein: CAWSYGTSGGDTQYF. V is TRBV30 and J is TRBJ2-3; 14 bases line up with TRBD2. The ends lost 2 bases at V and 5 bases at J; junction bases unmatched: 3. CDR1 and CDR2 (germline): GTSNPN, SVGIG (reference sequence). The CDR3 consists of 15 residues.

CDR3 sequence reads: CASSLAKSSGDSSYNEQFF. Here the CDR3 DNA reads TGTGCCAGCAGCTTAGCGAAGAGTAGCGGCGATAGCTCCTACAATGAGCAGTTCTTC. The chain recombines TRBV7-2 with TRBJ2-1; a weak D match, TRBD2 (6 bases). V gave up 0 bases and J gave up 0 bases, with 18 bases separating them. CDR1 and CDR2 (germline): SGHTA, FQGNSA. CDR3 length: 19 residues. Using reference TRBV7-2 and TRBJ2-1 for the parts outside the CDR3, the full variable domain is GAGVSQSPSNKVTEKGKDVELRCDPISGHTALYWYRQSLGQGLEFLIYFQGNSAPDKSGLPSDRFSAERTGGSVSTLTIQRTQQEDSAVYLCASSLAKSSGDSSYNEQFFGPGTRLTVL.

The J gene is TRBJ2-2, the V gene TRBV7-8; 8 bases match TRBD1. CDR1 is SGHVS, CDR2 FQNEAQ, per germline. V lost 5 bases to trimming and J lost 6 bases; unmatched junction nucleotides: 8. This CDR3 comprises 15 residues. In DNA form, the CDR3 reads TGTGCCAGCAGCATAAACCGCAGGGGGCCCGGGGAGCTGTTTTTT. It codes for CASSINRRGPGELFF.